This T cell receptor beta chain was found in a study of T cell repertoires in ileal Crohn's disease. For the study at large: Over 30% were active smokers at surgery; median disease duration was roughly 7.9 years.

CDR3 size: 13 residues. Germline V gene sequence: CDR1 SGHVS, CDR2 FQNEAQ. With 6 bases removed from V and 1 base from J, the gap between germline ends came to 10 bases. Time point indicated: inflamed ileum from the surgical specimen. TCRdb keeps only in-frame clones here, not all; method: immunoSEQ multiplex PCR. The sample has under 2,000 clones, 65% to 90% seen once; the top ten hold about 20%. The rearrangement joins TRBV7-8 to TRBJ2-7; D not resolved. Material: ileal tissue. This clonotype originated in an adult with Crohn's disease. DNA for the CDR3: TGTGCCAGCAGAGGACCCCAATCCTACGAGCAGTACTTC. This codes for CASRGPQSYEQYF.